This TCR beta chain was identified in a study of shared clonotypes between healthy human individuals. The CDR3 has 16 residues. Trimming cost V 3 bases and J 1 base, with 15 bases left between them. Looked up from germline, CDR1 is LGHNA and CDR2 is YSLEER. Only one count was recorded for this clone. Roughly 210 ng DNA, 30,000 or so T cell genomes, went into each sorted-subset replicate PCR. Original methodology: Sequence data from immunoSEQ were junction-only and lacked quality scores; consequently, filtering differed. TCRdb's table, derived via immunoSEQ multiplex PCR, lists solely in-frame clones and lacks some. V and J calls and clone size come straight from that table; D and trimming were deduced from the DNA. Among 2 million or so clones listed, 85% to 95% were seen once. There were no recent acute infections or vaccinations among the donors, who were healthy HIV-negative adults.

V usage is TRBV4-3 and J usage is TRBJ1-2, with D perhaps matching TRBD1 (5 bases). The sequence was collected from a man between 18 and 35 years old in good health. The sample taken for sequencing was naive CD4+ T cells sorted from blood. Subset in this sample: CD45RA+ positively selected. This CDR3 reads CASSQATGDINYGYTF. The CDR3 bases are TGCGCCAGCAGCCAGGCTACAGGAGACATTAACTATGGCTACACCTTC.